This T cell receptor (beta chain) emerged from a study of cytomegalovirus exposure and HLA in healthy donors. Study overall: HLA-typed donors were the source of about 85 million unique TCRs held in an early data release. Study-level results: CMV serostatus was the sole immune exposure data available. Researchers counted roughly 150 TCR beta chains as cytomegalovirus-associated. By HLA locus, TCR association rates varied in a later analysis, with DRB1 showing the most and HLA-C the fewest.

Primers included in the PCR were 60 Vbeta and 13 Jbeta primers. TCRdb keeps only in-frame clones here, not all; method: immunoSEQ multiplex PCR. Counted here are about 95,000 clones, approximately 80% occurring once; the ten biggest clones make up 3% to 3.5%. With regard to this clone: Antigen specificity is unknown.

Germline CDR1 is SGHRS and CDR2 is YFSETQ. The CDR3 is 15 amino acids. V lost 4 bases and J lost 4; bases outside the gene matches: 5. This clonotype was obtained from a man younger than 40 in good health and CMV-seropositive. The V and J genes are TRBV5-1 and TRBJ2-7, with 13 bases lining up with TRBD2. Sequencing was done on a sample of PBMCs. CDR3 region: CASSRTSGSLYEQYF. CDR3 in DNA: TGCGCCAGCAGCCGGACTAGCGGGAGTTTATACGAGCAGTACTTC.